This T cell receptor beta chain appears in the sequencing data of a study of beta chain features in type 1 diabetes. Whole-study context: Sorted cells from all samples, numbering about 100,000,000, were examined. Study-wide results and limits: TCRB repertoires of naive, central memory and Treg cells appeared more similar among patients than among healthy donors. TCRB rearrangement may or may not be influenced by HLA type; here this remained unresolved. A moderate, significant TCRB CDR3 shortening appeared in type 1 diabetes across four CD4+ subsets.

In its sample, this clone was seen a few times. Its target is unknown. Trimming cost V 4 bases and J 4 bases; bases outside gene matches: 4. This CDR3 region has 15 residues. Per germline, CDR1 MNHEY and CDR2 SVGAGI. The whole isolated RNA underwent reverse transcription, so sequencing captured expressed TCRB transcripts. Here immunoSEQ multiplex PCR was the method, and the copy in TCRdb shows in-frame clones only, minus some. The sample records 250,000 or so clones, about 15% being singletons. Sorted CD4+ subsets: naive, central memory, regulatory, stem cell-like memory (CD45RO/CCR7/CD25/CD127/CD95/CD27 panel).

Sequencing was performed on naive CD4+ T cells from blood. This sequence originates from a man aged 25-40 years with type 1 diabetes. The chain has TRBV6-5 and TRBJ1-1; TRBD1 aligns across 12 bases. CDR3 protein: CASSSPGQGATEAFF. The CDR3 nucleotides are TGTGCCAGCAGTTCCCCGGGACAGGGGGCCACTGAAGCTTTCTTT.